Below, 11 T cell receptor beta chains from the same sample are listed, as sequenced in a study of Graves' ophthalmopathy and Graves' hyperthyroidism. The authors amplified TCR beta CDR3 regions, and they did so from RNA transcripts for repertoire sequencing. The authors performed first-round RT-PCR with HTBI primers and then a second-round multiplex PCR. TCRdb analysed the multiplex PCR reads with MiXCR anew, one entry per CDR3 protein. The sample gives over a million distinct CDR3 sequences, about two fifths of which show up once; approximately 12% is in the top ten. Material for sequencing was peripheral blood or thyroid tissue (not recorded which). Receptor source: an adult man with Graves' hyperthyroidism.

This chain links TRBV28 with TRBJ1-1; D remains ambiguous. Trimming removed 3 bases from V and 0 bases from J, with 11 bases in between. The CDR3 totals 15 residues. CDR1 and CDR2 from the germline V gene are MDHEN and SYDVKM. The CDR3 spells CASSFYGEVNTEAFF. CDR3 bases: TGTGCCAGCAGTTTTTATGGGGAGGTGAACACTGAAGCTTTCTTT. Filled out from reference TRBV28 and TRBJ1-1, the complete variable domain reads DVKVTQSSRYLVKRTGEKVFLECVQDMDHENMFWYRQDPGLGLRLIYFSYDVKMKEKGDIPEGYSVSREKKERFSLILESASTNQTSMYLCASSFYGEVNTEAFFGQGTRLTVV.

Concerning this clonotype itself: A clone one base away is much larger, so this may be a read error. The V gene is TRBV2, the J gene TRBJ2-7; 12 bases line up with TRBD1. Germline CDR1 reads SNHLY; CDR2 reads FYNNEI. The CDR3 loop spans 15 amino acids. The CDR3 DNA reads as TGTGCCCGCAGCGACCCGGGACAGGGGGCGGACGAGCAGTACTTC. Translation gives CARSDPGQGADEQYF.

The rearrangement links TRBV4-3 to TRBJ1-2; D is unclear. This CDR3 is built from 14 residues. V lost 0 bases, J lost 11 bases, and 16 bases lay in between. Germline V CDR1 and CDR2: LGHNA, YSLEER. For the CDR3, the DNA is TGCGCCAGCAGCCAAGATGCGACCGATGAAGGATACACCTTC. Translating gives CASSQDATDEGYTF.

Only a few counts were recorded for this clonotype. The chain's CDR3 is CSADRDRGPRSYEQYF. CDR3 DNA sequence: TGCAGTGCTGACCGGGACAGGGGGCCGAGATCCTACGAGCAGTACTTC. The genes are TRBV20-1 and TRBJ2-7; TRBD1 matches at 12 bases. Germline-derived CDR1 and CDR2 are DFQATT and SNEGSKA (reference sequence). V was clipped by 5 bases and J by 1 base; unmatched bases: 9. The CDR3 spans 16 residues.

The chain links TRBV20-1 to TRBJ2-5; 9 bases are shared with TRBD1. With V trimmed by 0 bases and J by 5 bases, 10 bases remained unmatched. This CDR3 region has 16 residues. Germline values: CDR1 DFQATT, CDR2 SNEGSKA (reference sequence). The chain's CDR3 is CSARELGDRDWETQYF. The CDR3 coding sequence is TGCAGTGCTAGAGAGCTAGGGGACAGGGATTGGGAGACCCAGTACTTC.

V and J are TRBV20-1 and TRBJ2-7; TRBD1 aligns across 9 bases. Per germline, CDR1 DFQATT and CDR2 SNEGSKA (reference sequence). The length of the CDR3 is 14 residues. V gave up 3 bases and J gave up 5 bases; unmatched junction bases: 8. The CDR3 spells CSARAGTGRNEQYF. The CDR3 nucleotides read TGCAGTGCTAGGGCCGGGACAGGGCGCAACGAGCAGTACTTC.

The chain employs TRBV2 and TRBJ1-2, with a weak D call TRBD1 (6 bases). The ends were cut back, 8 bases at V and 4 bases at J, with 14 bases in the middle. This CDR3 spans 13 amino acids. Germline CDR1 SNHLY, CDR2 FYNNEI. CDR3 amino acids: CASGGQMSYGYTF. CDR3 sequence (DNA): TGTGCCAGCGGAGGACAGATGAGCTATGGCTACACCTTC. The full variable domain, its missing parts supplied by reference TRBV2 and TRBJ1-2, is EPEVTQTPSHQVTQMGQEVILRCVPISNHLYFYWYRQILGQKVEFLVSFYNNEISEKSEIFDDQFSVERPDGSNFTLKIRSTKLEDSAMYFCASGGQMSYGYTFGSGTRLTVV.

V usage is TRBV29-1 and J usage is TRBJ1-4, with a weak D call TRBD1 (5 bases). The V end lost 7 bases, the J end lost 3 bases, and 15 bases lay between the germline ends. The germline CDR1 and CDR2 sequences are SQVTM and ANQGSEA. There are 14 residues in the CDR3. The CDR3, as DNA: TGCAGCGCCTCAGGGTCTAAGGCTAATGAAAAACTGTTTTTT. It encodes CSASGSKANEKLFF.

The chain carries TRBV10-2 and TRBJ1-5; the D gene is possibly TRBD1 (5 bases). The CDR3 has 18 residues. V lost 4 bases to trimming and J lost 5 bases, with 24 bases between them. The germline V gene has CDR1 WSHSY and CDR2 SAAADI. This CDR3 reads CASSAGLAGGELDQPQHF. The CDR3 nucleotides are TGCGCCAGCAGTGCCGGACTAGCGGGAGGGGAGCTGGATCAGCCCCAGCATTTT.

This clonotype has a count of ten or more. V usage is TRBV5-1 and J usage is TRBJ2-7; 8 bases are a match to TRBD1. The CDR3 is made up of 15 amino acids. Per the germline V gene, CDR1 is SGHRS and CDR2 is YFSETQ. The junction had 16 bases not matched to a gene; V was cut back by 4 bases and J by 10 bases. CDR3 bases: TGCGCCAGCAGCCCGAACCCTCCGGGACAGGACACACAGTACTTC. It yields the protein CASSPNPPGQDTQYF.

The chain is built from TRBV12-3 or TRBV12-4 and TRBJ1-2; 7 nucleotides line up with TRBD1. The CDR3 is 15 residues long. The V gene end was trimmed by 6 bases and the J gene end by 2 bases; junction bases not matched to a gene: 9. For the CDR3, the DNA is TGTGCCAGCAGCATCCGGGACAGACCAAACTATGGCTACACCTTC. Residues: CASSIRDRPNYGYTF.